This T cell receptor (beta chain) comes out of a study of shared clonotypes between healthy human individuals. Findings and caveats of the study: An expected dependence of interdonor clonotype sharing on sequencing depth was noted. Only blood was sampled; tissue repertoires likely differ.

None of the donors, who were healthy HIV-negative adults, had recently had acute infections or vaccinations. On this clone: Its antigen is undetermined.

Germline values: CDR1 MDHEN, CDR2 SYDVKM. The junction had 16 bases not matched to a gene; V was cut back by 4 bases and J by 8 bases. The CDR3 sequence is 18 residues long. Some clones are missing from TCRdb's copy, which holds only in-frame ones; the method was immunoSEQ multiplex PCR. This sample has about 1.1 million clones, with approximately 80% found just once. The specimen was memory CD4+ T cells from PBMCs. The subset was: CD45RA-negative fraction. The V gene is TRBV28, the J gene TRBJ2-1; 11 positions agree with TRBD2. The receptor comes from a man between 18 and 35 years old in good health. Some clones in this sample may be carry-over from other donors' samples. Here the CDR3 reads CASSSHNPPSGRLDEQFF. The CDR3, as DNA: TGTGCCAGCAGTTCCCATAATCCCCCTAGCGGGAGGTTGGATGAGCAGTTCTTC.